The T cell receptor (beta chain) described here comes from a study of blood T cell repertoires in COVID-19 (TCRdb year 2020). For context, the study as a whole: The collaborator samples originated in the United States, Italy and Spain and spanned the acute and convalescent phases of COVID-19. The prospective study material was composed of cDNA or gDNA derived from T cells, B-cell-depleted T cells, or PBMCs. Where available, HLA class I and class II types were obtained from metadata supplied by the sample provider rather than from assay-based typing. The samples were drawn from two sources: the first 160 participants of the ongoing ImmuneRACE study, and 1,200 or so subjects contributed by 6 global collaborators. Sample metadata almost always included a de-identified subject ID, COVID-19 status, age in years and sex. The repertoires were released in a freely available public database intended as a resource for research on the immune response to SARS-CoV-2. Deeply sampled blood TCRbeta repertoires from subjects exposed to, actively infected with, or recovered from COVID-19 were included in the dataset. Overall results and qualifications from the work: How much clinical and demographic metadata was included differed by source and by participant, and the metadata was provided uncurated.

Between the V and J ends, shortened by 1 base and 0 bases respectively, the junction contains 15 bases. From cysteine to phenylalanine, the CDR3 is 17 amino acids long. The retained sequence is limited to the CDR3, 51 bases, with the frame set at the first base. Per the germline V gene, MDHEN is the CDR1 and SYDVKM is the CDR2. TCRbeta CDR3 regions were amplified from genomic DNA using the immunoSEQ Assay, a bias-controlled multiplex PCR. The original pipeline was this. Within the assay, amplification of reference gene primers was used to estimate how many nucleated cells each sample contained. Sequence reads were collapsed and filtered to measure the absolute abundance of every unique TCRbeta CDR3 rearrangement. For each sample, productive Simpson clonality was calculated as the square root of Simpson's diversity index over productive rearrangements. TCRdb took this table from immuneACCESS and kept in-frame rearrangements with V and J called. Such tables lack part of the clones; where checked against another copy, unresolved V genes explain under half of the gap, and the rest is unexplained. From that table come the V and J calls and clone size; the DNA was used to work out D and trimming. The sample contains 200,000 to 250,000 clones, around four fifths of them found a single time. Around 2% of the sample goes to the ten largest clones.

Samples from volunteer blood donors who had recovered from COVID-19 were contributed by a second Seattle source. The collaborating institutions used their own protocols to collect whole blood in K2EDTA tubes. For TCRbeta analysis, collaborators shipped samples in one of three forms: frozen whole blood, isolated PBMCs, or DNA extracted from either of those sample types. In the case of this clone: No antigen is known for it. No qualities accompany the bases; no much larger clone lies one base away.

The chain links TRBV28 with TRBJ1-2; the D gene cannot be named for sure. This receptor was obtained from a young man who had recovered from COVID-19. The sequencing sample was made of peripheral blood. The CDR3 here reads CASSLSLGFGANYGYTF. The nucleotide sequence is TGTGCCAGCAGTTTATCCCTTGGTTTCGGGGCTAACTATGGCTACACCTTC.